This entry describes one T cell receptor (beta chain). This clonotype was detected many times. Its specific antigen is unknown. Per-base qualities were not stored, and no clone one base away is much larger. This entry belongs to a study of early T cells in non-severe SARS-CoV-2 infection (TCRdb year 2021). With regard to the full study: Bulk RNA from unsorted whole blood was used for TCR sequencing, so alpha and beta chains could not be paired. What the authors observed across the whole study: VDJdb matching was skewed toward anti-spike CD8 responses and likely underestimated virus-specific expansions, missing private and CD4 specificities.

The study was a case-control design nested within a healthcare worker cohort in London, UK, with weekly nasopharyngeal swab PCR tests and blood sampling. Healthcare workers were recruited between 23 and 31 March 2020, during the week of the UK lockdown, and were followed weekly for up to roughly 15 weeks. Receptor amplification or capture employed 5' RACE. Sequenced using a NextSeq 500. To correct for sequencing error and PCR bias, the TCR library protocol tagged individual cDNA molecules with unique molecular identifiers. Both TCR alpha and beta chains were sequenced, and tight co-correlation was observed between alpha and beta sequence abundances in each sample. Per the authors' processing: Decombinator V4 was used to annotate TCR sequences for V gene, J gene and CDR3. TCRs were defined as expanded if a significant change between any two time points was detected under a Poisson model with p below 0.0001. TCR abundances were normalised to the total number of TCRs sequenced per sample and expressed as counts per million. A search of VDJdb, accessed on 1 November 2021, was run for TCRs annotated to CMV, EBV and SARS-CoV-2, with TCRs annotated for multiple antigens excluded. The public reads were reprocessed in TCRdb via fastp at Q25 and MiXCR, keeping in-frame beta chains. Rows are combined by CDR3 protein, so each entry shows the most common genes and DNA. The authors' filters were not applied to this entry. The sample table contains around 70,000 distinct CDR3 sequences; only one count was recorded for 12% of them. The ten largest make up around 3.8% of the sample.

Sequenced sample: whole blood. This clonotype was sampled from an adult who was a healthcare worker with PCR-confirmed SARS-CoV-2 infection or an uninfected control (not recorded which).

The CDR3 reads as follows: CSAPPWGQGYTF. The sequenced DNA: TGCAGTGCTCCCCCTTGGGGTCAAGGCTACACCTTC. Rearrangement joined TRBV20-1 to TRBJ1-2, with the D gene not clear enough to name. The CDR3, from cysteine to phenylalanine, totals 12 residues. The CDR3 DNA has 36 bases and is translated from base 1. The CDR1 and CDR2 encoded by the germline V gene (reference sequence) are DFQATT and SNEGSKA. The germline ends are 15 bases apart after V is trimmed by 5 bases and J by 8 bases.